The entry that follows covers one T cell receptor (beta chain) sequence. The junction does not match germline at one end; this may be a read error. This CDR3 is also generated by other DNA sequences in the sample. The data derive from a study of circulating and synovial CD4+ cells in juvenile arthritis. Germline V lookup: CDR1 MNHEY, CDR2 SVGAGI. The CDR3 has 15 amino acids. Here immunoSEQ multiplex PCR was the method, and the copy in TCRdb shows in-frame clones only, minus some. Of approximately 36,000 clones listed, approximately 94% are singletons. The chain couples TRBV6-5 to TRBJ1-6; 7 bases map to TRBD1. The sample was CD4+ T cells from blood. The sequence derives from a human donor with juvenile idiopathic arthritis. The CDR3 nucleotides read TGTGCCAGCAGCGGACCGGGACAGAATAATTCCCCCCTCCACTTT. It specifies CASSGPGQNNSPLHF.